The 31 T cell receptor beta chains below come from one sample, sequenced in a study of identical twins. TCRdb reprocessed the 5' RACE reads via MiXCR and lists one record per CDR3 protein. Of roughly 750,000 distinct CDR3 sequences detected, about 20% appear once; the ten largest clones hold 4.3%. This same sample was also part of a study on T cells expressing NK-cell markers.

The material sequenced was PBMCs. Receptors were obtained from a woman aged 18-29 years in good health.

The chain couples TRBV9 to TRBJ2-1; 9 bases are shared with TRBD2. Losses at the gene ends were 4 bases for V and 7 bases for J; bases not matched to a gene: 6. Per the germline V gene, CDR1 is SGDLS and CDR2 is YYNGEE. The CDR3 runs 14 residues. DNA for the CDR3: TGTGCCAGCAGCCCCCGACTAGCGGAGAATGAGCAGTTCTTC. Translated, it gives CASSPRLAENEQFF.

The CDR3 reads CASSLPQTEAFF. The CDR3 DNA is TGTGCCAGCAGTTTACCCCAGACTGAAGCTTTCTTT. The V call is TRBV12-3 or TRBV12-4, the J call TRBJ1-1; D is unclear. This CDR3 is 12 amino acids long. V was shortened by 2 bases and J by 5 bases, with 6 bases between the two germline ends.

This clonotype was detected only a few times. The CDR3 DNA follows: TGCAGTGCGGTTAGACAGCCGTATGGCTACACCTTC. Translating gives CSAVRQPYGYTF. This sequence joins TRBV20-1 and TRBJ1-2, with D tentatively TRBD1 (5 bases). The V end lost 6 bases, the J end lost 5 bases, and 13 bases lay between the germline ends. The CDR3 extends over 12 amino acids. Germline V gives CDR1 DFQATT, CDR2 SNEGSKA (reference sequence).

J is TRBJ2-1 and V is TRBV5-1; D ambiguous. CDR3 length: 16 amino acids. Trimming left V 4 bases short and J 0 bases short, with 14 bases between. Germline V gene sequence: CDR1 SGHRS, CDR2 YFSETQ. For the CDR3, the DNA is TGCGCCAGCAGCCCCGAGCCCAGTTACTCCTACAATGAGCAGTTCTTC. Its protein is CASSPEPSYSYNEQFF.

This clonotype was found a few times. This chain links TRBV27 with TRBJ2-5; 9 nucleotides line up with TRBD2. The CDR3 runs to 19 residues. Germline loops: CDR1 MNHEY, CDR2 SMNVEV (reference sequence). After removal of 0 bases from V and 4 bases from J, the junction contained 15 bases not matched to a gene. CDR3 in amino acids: CASSLSFLQGGLALETQYF. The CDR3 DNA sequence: TGTGCCAGCAGTTTATCGTTTCTTCAGGGGGGACTAGCCCTAGAGACCCAGTACTTC.

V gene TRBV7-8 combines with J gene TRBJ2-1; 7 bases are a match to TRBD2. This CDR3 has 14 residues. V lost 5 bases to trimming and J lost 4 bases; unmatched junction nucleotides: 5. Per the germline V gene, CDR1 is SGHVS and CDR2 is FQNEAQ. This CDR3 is CASSQSREYNEQFF. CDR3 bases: TGTGCCAGCAGCCAGTCGCGGGAGTACAATGAGCAGTTCTTC. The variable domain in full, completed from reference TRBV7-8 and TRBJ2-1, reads GAGVSQSPRYKVAKRGQDVALRCDPISGHVSLFWYQQALGQGPEFLTYFQNEAQLDKSGLPSDRFFAERPEGSVSTLKIQRTQQEDSAVYLCASSQSREYNEQFFGPGTRLTVL.

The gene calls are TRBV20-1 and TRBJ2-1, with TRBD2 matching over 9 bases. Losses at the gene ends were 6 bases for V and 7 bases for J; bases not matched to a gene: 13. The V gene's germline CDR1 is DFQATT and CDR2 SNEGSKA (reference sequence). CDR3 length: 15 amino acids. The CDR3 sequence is CSAIGKREARNEQFF. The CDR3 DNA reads TGCAGTGCCATCGGGAAGCGGGAGGCGCGGAATGAGCAGTTCTTC.

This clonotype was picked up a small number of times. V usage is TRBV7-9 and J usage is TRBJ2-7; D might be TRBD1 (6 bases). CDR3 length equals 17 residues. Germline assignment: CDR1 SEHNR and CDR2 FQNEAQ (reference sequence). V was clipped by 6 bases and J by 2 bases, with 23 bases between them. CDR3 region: CASSYPGQQLTAYEQYF. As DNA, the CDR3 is TGTGCCAGCAGTTATCCGGGACAACAACTTACCGCCTACGAGCAGTACTTC.

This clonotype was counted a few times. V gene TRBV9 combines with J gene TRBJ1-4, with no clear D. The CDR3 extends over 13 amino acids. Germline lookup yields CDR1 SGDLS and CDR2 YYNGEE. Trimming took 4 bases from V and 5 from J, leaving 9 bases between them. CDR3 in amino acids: CASSPQSNEKLFF. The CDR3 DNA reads TGTGCCAGCAGCCCCCAATCGAATGAAAAACTGTTTTTT. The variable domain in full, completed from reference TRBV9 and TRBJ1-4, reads DSGVTQTPKHLITATGQRVTLRCSPRSGDLSVYWYQQSLDQGLQFLIQYYNGEERAKGNILERFSAQQFPDLHSELNLSSLELGDSALYFCASSPQSNEKLFFGSGTQLSVL.

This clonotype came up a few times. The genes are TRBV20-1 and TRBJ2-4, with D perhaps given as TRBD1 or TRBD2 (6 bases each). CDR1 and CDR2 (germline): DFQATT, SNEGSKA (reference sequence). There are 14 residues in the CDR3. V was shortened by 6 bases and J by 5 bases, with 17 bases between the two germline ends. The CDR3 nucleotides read TGCAGTGCCCCCGACGAGGGGGGTCAAAACATTCAGTACTTC. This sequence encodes CSAPDEGGQNIQYF.

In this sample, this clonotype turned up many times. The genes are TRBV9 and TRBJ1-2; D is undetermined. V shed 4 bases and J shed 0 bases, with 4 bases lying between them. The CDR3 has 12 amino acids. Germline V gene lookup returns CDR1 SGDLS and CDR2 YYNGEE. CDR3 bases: TGTGCCAGCAGCAGAGCTAACTATGGCTACACCTTC. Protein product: CASSRANYGYTF.

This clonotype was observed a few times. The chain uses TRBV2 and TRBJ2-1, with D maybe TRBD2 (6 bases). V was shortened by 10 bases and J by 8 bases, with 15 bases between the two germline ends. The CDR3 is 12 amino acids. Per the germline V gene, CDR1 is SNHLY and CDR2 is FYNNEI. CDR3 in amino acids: CATSWTTDEQFF. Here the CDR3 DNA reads TGTGCCACCTCCTGGACTACTGATGAGCAGTTCTTC.

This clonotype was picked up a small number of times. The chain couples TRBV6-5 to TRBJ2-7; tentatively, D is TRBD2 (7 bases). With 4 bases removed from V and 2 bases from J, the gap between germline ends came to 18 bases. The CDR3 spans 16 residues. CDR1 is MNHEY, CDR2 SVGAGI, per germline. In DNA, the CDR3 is TGTGCCAGCAGTTCTCCGACATTGGGGGGGCCCTACGAGCAGTACTTC. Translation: CASSSPTLGGPYEQYF.

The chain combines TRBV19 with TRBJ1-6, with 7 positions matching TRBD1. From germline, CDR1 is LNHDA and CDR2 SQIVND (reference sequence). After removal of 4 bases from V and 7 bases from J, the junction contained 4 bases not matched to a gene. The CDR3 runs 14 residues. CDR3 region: CASSTTGYNSPLHF. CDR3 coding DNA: TGTGCCAGTAGTACGACAGGGTACAATTCACCCCTCCACTTT.

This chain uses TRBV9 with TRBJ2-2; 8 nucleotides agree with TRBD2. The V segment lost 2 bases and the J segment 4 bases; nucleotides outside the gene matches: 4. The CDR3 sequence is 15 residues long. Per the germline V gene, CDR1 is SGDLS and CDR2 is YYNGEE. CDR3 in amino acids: CASSVAGGPTGELFF. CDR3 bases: TGTGCCAGCAGCGTCGCGGGGGGCCCCACCGGGGAGCTGTTTTTT.

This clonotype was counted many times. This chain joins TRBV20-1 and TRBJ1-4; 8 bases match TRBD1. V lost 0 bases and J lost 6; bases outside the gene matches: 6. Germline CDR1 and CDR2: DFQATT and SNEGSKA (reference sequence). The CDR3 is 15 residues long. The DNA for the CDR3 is TGCAGTGCTAGAGACCAGGGGGCCGATCATGAAAAACTGTTTTTT. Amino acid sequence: CSARDQGADHEKLFF.

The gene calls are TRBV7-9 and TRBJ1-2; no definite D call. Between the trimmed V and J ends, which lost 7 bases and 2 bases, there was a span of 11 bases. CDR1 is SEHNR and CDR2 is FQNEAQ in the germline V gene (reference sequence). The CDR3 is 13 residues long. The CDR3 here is CASTVPLNYGYTF. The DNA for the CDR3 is TGTGCCAGCACTGTCCCGCTCAACTATGGCTACACCTTC. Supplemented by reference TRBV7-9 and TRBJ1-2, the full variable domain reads DTGVSQNPRHKITKRGQNVTFRCDPISEHNRLYWYRQTLGQGPEFLTYFQNEAQLEKSRLLSDRFSAERPKGSFSTLEIQRTEQGDSAMYLCASTVPLNYGYTFGSGTRLTVV.

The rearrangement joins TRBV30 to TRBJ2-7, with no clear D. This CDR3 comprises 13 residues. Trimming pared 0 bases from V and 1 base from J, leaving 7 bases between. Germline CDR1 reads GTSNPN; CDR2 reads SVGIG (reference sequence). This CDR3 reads CAWSVRTSYEQYF. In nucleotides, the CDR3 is TGTGCCTGGAGTGTACGAACTTCCTACGAGCAGTACTTC.

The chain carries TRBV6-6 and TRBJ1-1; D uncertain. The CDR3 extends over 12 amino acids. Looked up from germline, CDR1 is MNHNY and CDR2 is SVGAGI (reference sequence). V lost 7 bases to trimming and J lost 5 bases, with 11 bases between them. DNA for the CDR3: TGTGCCAGCAAAATCCGGGAAACTGAAGCTTTCTTT. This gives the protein CASKIRETEAFF.

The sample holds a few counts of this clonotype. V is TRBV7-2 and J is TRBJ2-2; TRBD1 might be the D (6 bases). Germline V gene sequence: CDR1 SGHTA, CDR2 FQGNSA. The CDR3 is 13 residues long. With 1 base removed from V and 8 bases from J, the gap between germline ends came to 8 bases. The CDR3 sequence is CASSLVDRGELFF. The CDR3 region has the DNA TGTGCCAGCAGCTTAGTTGACAGGGGGGAGCTGTTTTTT.

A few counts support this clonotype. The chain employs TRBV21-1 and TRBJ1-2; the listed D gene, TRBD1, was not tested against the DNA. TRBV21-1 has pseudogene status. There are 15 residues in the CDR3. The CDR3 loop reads CASSKWEDRGHGYTF. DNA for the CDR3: TGTGCCAGCAGCAAATGGGAGGACAGGGGACATGGCTACACCTTC.

For the CDR3, the DNA is TGCGCCAGCAGTGAATCTAGCTCCGAGCAGTACTTC. This sequence encodes CASSESSSEQYF. V and J are TRBV10-1 and TRBJ2-7; a weak D match, TRBD2 (5 bases). CDR3 length: 12 residues. Trimming took off 3 bases at V and 6 bases at J, with 9 bases between the two ends. Germline values: CDR1 WNHNN, CDR2 SYGVQD (reference sequence).

The CDR3 sequence is CASTLRASNTEAFF. CDR3 DNA: TGTGCCAGCACCTTAAGGGCCTCGAACACTGAAGCTTTCTTT. The genes are TRBV6-1 and TRBJ1-1, with unresolved D. CDR3 size: 14 residues. V lost 7 bases, J lost 1 base, and 13 bases lay in between. Germline V gene sequence: CDR1 MNHNS, CDR2 SASEGT.

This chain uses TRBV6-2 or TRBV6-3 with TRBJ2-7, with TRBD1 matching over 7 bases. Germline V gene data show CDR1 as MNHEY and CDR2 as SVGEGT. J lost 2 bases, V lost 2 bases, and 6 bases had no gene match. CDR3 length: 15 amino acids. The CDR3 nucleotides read TGTGCCAGCAGTTACCCCCGACAGGGTACCTACGAGCAGTACTTC. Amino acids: CASSYPRQGTYEQYF.

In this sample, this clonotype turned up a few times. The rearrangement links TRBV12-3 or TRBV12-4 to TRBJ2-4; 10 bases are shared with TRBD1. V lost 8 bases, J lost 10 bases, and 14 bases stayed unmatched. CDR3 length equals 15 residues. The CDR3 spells CASGFGTGAGRIQYF. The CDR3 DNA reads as TGTGCCAGCGGGTTTGGGACAGGGGCCGGAAGGATTCAGTACTTC.

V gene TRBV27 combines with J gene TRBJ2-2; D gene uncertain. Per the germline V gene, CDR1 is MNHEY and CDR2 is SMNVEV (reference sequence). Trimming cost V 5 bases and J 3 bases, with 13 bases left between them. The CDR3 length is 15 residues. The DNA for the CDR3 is TGTGCCAGCAGTGCGATTTCGGATGACACCGGGGAGCTGTTTTTT. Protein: CASSAISDDTGELFF.

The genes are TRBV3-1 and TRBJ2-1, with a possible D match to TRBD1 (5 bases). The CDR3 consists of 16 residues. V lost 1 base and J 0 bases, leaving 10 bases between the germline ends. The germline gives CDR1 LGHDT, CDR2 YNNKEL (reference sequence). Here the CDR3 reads CASSQGGHFSYNEQFF. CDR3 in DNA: TGTGCCAGCAGCCAAGGCGGACACTTCTCCTACAATGAGCAGTTCTTC.

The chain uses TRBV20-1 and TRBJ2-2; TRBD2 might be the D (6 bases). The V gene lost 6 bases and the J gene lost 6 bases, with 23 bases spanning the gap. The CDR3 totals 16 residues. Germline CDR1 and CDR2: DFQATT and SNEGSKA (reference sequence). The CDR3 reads CSAPRRPGDVSGELFF. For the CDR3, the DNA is TGCAGTGCGCCAAGAAGGCCGGGAGACGTGTCCGGGGAGCTGTTTTTT.

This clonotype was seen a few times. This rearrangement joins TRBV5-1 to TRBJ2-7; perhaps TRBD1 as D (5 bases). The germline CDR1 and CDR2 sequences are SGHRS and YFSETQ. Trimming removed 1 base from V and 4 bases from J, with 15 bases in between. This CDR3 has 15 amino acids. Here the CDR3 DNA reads TGCGCCAGCAGCTTGAGTCCAGGGAAAAGTTACGAGCAGTACTTC. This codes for CASSLSPGKSYEQYF.

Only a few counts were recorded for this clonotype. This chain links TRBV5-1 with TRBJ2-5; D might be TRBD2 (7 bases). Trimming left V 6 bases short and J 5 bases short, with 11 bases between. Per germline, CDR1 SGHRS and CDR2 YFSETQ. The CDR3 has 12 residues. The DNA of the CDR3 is TGCGCCAGCAAGGGGGGGCTTGAGACCCAGTACTTC. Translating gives CASKGGLETQYF.

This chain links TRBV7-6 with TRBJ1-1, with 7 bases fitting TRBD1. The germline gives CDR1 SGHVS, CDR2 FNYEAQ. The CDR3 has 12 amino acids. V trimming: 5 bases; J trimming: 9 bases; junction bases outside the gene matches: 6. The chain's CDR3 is CASSLPGQQAFF. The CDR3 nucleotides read TGTGCCAGCAGCCTTCCGGGACAGCAAGCTTTCTTT.